A selection of T cell receptor beta chains follows, all from one sample in a study of T cell repertoires in cytomegalovirus infection. The antigens these receptors bind are not known. TCRdb re-called the reads through MiXCR, storing one row per CDR3 protein. This sample has about 310,000 distinct CDR3 sequences; approximately 25% occur once, and the top ten carry about an eighth. The sequences come from cultured PBMCs, collected from culture after CMV antigen stimulation. The receptors shown here come from a human donor in good health (CMV status not recorded). Some clones in this sample may be carry-over from other donors' samples. The CDR3 runs from the conserved cysteine through the conserved F or W. A D gene is named only where the DNA matches it firmly. Some rows have no size entry. The others give once, few or many, or a class for an expanded clone.

V gene	D gene	clone size	CDR3 length	J gene	CDR3 protein	CDR3 DNA
TRBV7-2	.	many	15	TRBJ2-1	CASTPYLGGNNEQFF	TGTGCCAGCACCCCGTATCTAGGGGGAAACAATGAGCAGTTCTTC
TRBV20-1	TRBD1	few	13	TRBJ1-1	CSAGPDRGPGAFF	TGCAGTGCTGGCCCGGACAGGGGTCCTGGGGCTTTCTTT
TRBV6-2/TRBV6-3	.	few	14	TRBJ2-1	CASSARSGVNEQFF	TGTGCCAGCAGTGCACGCTCGGGGGTTAATGAGCAGTTCTTC
TRBV20-1	TRBD1	.	13	TRBJ2-3	CSATGTARDTQYF	TGCAGTGCCACCGGGACAGCCAGAGATACGCAGTATTTT
TRBV2	TRBD2	.	16	TRBJ2-2	CASSEMASGYTGELFF	TGTGCCAGCAGTGAAATGGCTAGCGGATACACCGGGGAGCTGTTTTTT
TRBV6-1	.	.	12	TRBJ1-6	CASGNRYSPLHF	TGTGCCAGCGGAAACAGATATTCACCCCTCCACTTT
TRBV24-1	.	.	13	TRBJ2-1	CATSDYTYNEQFF	TGTGCCACCAGTGATTACACCTACAATGAGCAGTTCTTC
TRBV7-2	.	many	15	TRBJ2-1	CASSLQGTDYNEQFF	TGTGCCAGCAGCCTTCAGGGTACGGATTACAATGAGCAGTTCTTC
TRBV19	.	few	15	TRBJ1-1	CASSIVFWESGEAFF	TGTGCCAGTAGTATAGTATTCTGGGAGAGCGGTGAAGCTTTCTTT
TRBV4-1	.	many	17	TRBJ2-2	CASSQKRDAANTGELFF	TGCGCCAGCAGCCAAAAAAGGGACGCCGCGAACACCGGGGAGCTGTTTTTT
TRBV24-1	TRBD1	.	12	TRBJ2-5	CATGQGTETQYF	TGTGCCACCGGACAGGGCACCGAGACCCAGTACTTC
TRBV27	TRBD1	.	15	TRBJ2-3	CASSWGTGVTDTQYF	TGTGCCAGCAGTTGGGGGACAGGGGTCACAGATACGCAGTATTTT
TRBV19	TRBD1	few	15	TRBJ2-1	CASRQQGGPYNEQFF	TGTGCCAGTAGGCAACAGGGGGGACCCTACAATGAGCAGTTCTTC
TRBV6-2/TRBV6-3	TRBD1	many	14	TRBJ2-5	CATEGQGAVGTQYF	TGTGCCACTGAAGGACAGGGAGCCGTCGGGACCCAGTACTTC
TRBV11-2	.	many	15	TRBJ2-5	CASSLAGSQQETQYF	TGTGCCAGCAGCTTAGCCGGGAGTCAACAAGAGACCCAGTACTTC
TRBV6-1	TRBD2	many	16	TRBJ2-2	CATPRPPSGNTGELFF	TGTGCCACCCCAAGGCCCCCTAGCGGGAACACCGGGGAGCTGTTTTTT
TRBV27	TRBD2	once	23	TRBJ2-3	CASSGPTGEGNSGRAFSTDTQYF	TGTGCCAGCAGTGGACCTACAGGGGAAGGGAACAGCGGGAGGGCCTTTAGCACAGATACGCAGTATTTT
TRBV11-3	.	.	15	TRBJ2-4	CASSLDGRSGNIQYF	TGTGCCAGCAGCTTAGATGGCCGAAGCGGGAACATTCAGTACTTC
TRBV6-1	.	.	13	TRBJ2-5	CASSEQGRETQYF	TGTGCCAGCAGTGAACAGGGGAGAGAGACCCAGTACTTC
TRBV7-9	.	few	14	TRBJ1-6	CASSSDRRNSPLHF	TGTGCCAGCAGTTCGGACAGACGGAATTCACCCCTCCACTTT
TRBV6-2/TRBV6-3	TRBD2	many	16	TRBJ2-4	CASSPGLAGVQNIQYF	TGTGCCAGCAGTCCGGGACTAGCGGGAGTCCAAAACATTCAGTACTTC
TRBV12-3/TRBV12-4	.	few	13	TRBJ1-5	CASSLQVQQPQHF	TGTGCCAGCAGTTTACAGGTACAGCAGCCCCAGCATTTT
TRBV7-6	.	few	16	TRBJ1-4	CASSLGRAAGNEKLFF	TGTGCCAGCAGCTTAGGACGGGCCGCCGGCAATGAAAAACTGTTTTTT
TRBV7-2	TRBD2	many	17	TRBJ2-3	CASSVGLAGGPTDTQYF	TGTGCCAGCAGCGTAGGACTAGCGGGAGGGCCAACAGATACGCAGTATTTT
TRBV7-2	.	many	15	TRBJ1-2	CASSLPGSGVHGYTF	TGTGCCAGCAGCTTACCAGGGTCCGGTGTGCATGGCTACACCTTC
TRBV7-2	.	many	14	TRBJ2-2	CASNPEGPGRELFF	TGTGCCAGCAACCCCGAGGGACCAGGGAGGGAGCTGTTTTTT
TRBV12-5	TRBD2	.	15	TRBJ2-2	CASGPLGGPTGELFF	TGTGCTAGTGGGCCCTTGGGAGGGCCAACCGGGGAGCTGTTTTTT
TRBV6-5	TRBD2	.	16	TRBJ2-1	CASSYSSGTSGGEQFF	TGTGCCAGCAGTTACTCGTCCGGGACTAGCGGGGGAGAGCAGTTCTTC
TRBV10-2	.	few	15	TRBJ2-3	CASSNELEGTDTQYF	TGCGCCAGCAGTAATGAACTAGAGGGCACAGATACGCAGTATTTT